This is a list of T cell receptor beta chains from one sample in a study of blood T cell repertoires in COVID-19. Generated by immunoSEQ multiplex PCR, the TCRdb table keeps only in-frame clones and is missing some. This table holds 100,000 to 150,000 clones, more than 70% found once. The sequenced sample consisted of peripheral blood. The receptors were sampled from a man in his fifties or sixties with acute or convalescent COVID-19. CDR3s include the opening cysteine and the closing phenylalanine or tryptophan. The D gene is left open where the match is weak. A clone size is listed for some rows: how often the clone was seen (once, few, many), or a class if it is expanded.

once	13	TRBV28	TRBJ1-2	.	TGTGCCAGCAGTTCCCAGACAGTCTATGGCTACACCTTC	CASSSQTVYGYTF
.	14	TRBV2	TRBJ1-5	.	TGTGCCAGCAGCCCCGACAGCCCTAATCAGCCCCAGCATTTT	CASSPDSPNQPQHF
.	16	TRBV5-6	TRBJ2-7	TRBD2	TGTGCCAGCAGCCGCCGGGGGTCGCGGGGGGGCTACGAGCAGTACTTC	CASSRRGSRGGYEQYF
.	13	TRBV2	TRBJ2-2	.	TGTGCCAGCAGTGAATCCGGGGCCGGGGAGCTGTTTTTT	CASSESGAGELFF
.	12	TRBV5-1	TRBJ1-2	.	TGCGCCAGCAGCTTGGGTGTCAATGGCTACACCTTC	CASSLGVNGYTF
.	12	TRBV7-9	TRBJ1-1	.	TGTGCCAGCAGCCTCGGGGAGGGGACAGCTTTCTTT	CASSLGEGTAFF
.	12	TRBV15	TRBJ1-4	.	TGTGCCACCAGCAGAGTAAATGAAAAACTGTTTTTT	CATSRVNEKLFF
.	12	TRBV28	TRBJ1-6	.	TGTGCCAGCAGGGGGAGTGGGTCACCCCTCCACTTT	CASRGSGSPLHF
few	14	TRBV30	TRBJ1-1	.	TGTGCCTGGAGTGCCCTGGGAGGGAGCACTGAAGCTTTCTTT	CAWSALGGSTEAFF
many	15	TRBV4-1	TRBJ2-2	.	TGCGCCAGCAGCCAGGAGTCTCGACCCCCCGGGGAGCTGTTTTTT	CASSQESRPPGELFF
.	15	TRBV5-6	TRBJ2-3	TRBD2	TGTGCCAGCAGCTTGGGTATTAGCGGGGGAGATACGCAGTATTTT	CASSLGISGGDTQYF
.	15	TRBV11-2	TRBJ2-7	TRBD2	TGTGCCACGGGGGGGACTACATCACTTCCCTACGAGCAGTACTTC	CATGGTTSLPYEQYF
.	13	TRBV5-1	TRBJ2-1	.	TGCGCCAGCAGCTTGGAGGGGCTGAATGAGCAGTTCTTC	CASSLEGLNEQFF
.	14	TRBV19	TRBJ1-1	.	TGTGCCAGTACTCCCAGCCGGGTCTACACTGAAGCTTTCTTT	CASTPSRVYTEAFF
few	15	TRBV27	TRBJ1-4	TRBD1	TGTGCCAGCAGTTCCATGACAGGGGGCGATGAAAAACTGTTTTTT	CASSSMTGGDEKLFF
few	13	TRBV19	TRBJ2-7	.	TGTGCCAGTAGTATTACTCACTCCTACGAGCAGTACTTC	CASSITHSYEQYF
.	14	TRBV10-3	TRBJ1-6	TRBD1	TGTGCCACCCGGGACAGCTCCTATAATTCACCCCTCCACTTT	CATRDSSYNSPLHF
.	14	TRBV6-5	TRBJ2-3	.	TGTGCCAGCACTGTGGGCAGGGGCAGAGATACGCAGTATTTT	CASTVGRGRDTQYF
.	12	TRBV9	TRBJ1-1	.	TGTGCCAGCAGCGTAGTCCAGGGTCAAGCTTTCTTT	CASSVVQGQAFF
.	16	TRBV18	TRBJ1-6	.	TGTGCCAGCTCACCTCAACGACTCCCCCGTTCATCACCCCTCCACTTT	CASSPQRLPRSSPLHF
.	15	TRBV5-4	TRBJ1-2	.	TGTGCCAGCAGCTTAGGGGGGGGGTCCCCTTTCGGGTGCACCTTC	CASSLGGGSPFGCTF
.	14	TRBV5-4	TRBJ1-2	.	TGTGCCAGCAGCTTGGGTCAGGCTAGCGATGGCTACACCTTC	CASSLGQASDGYTF
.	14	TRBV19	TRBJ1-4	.	TGTGCCAGTAGAAGGCGAGGGGAGGGCGAAAAACTGTTTTTT	CASRRRGEGEKLFF
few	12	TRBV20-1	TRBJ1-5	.	TGCAGTGCTAGTCCGGGGGGCCAGCCCCAGCATTTT	CSASPGGQPQHF
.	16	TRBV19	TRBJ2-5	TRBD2	TGTGCCAGTAGTTTAAGGACGACTAGCTCTTCGGGGGACCAGTACTTC	CASSLRTTSSSGDQYF
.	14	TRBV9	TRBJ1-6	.	TGTGCCAGCAGCGTAGGAGGGTCAATCTCACCCCTCCACTTT	CASSVGGSISPLHF
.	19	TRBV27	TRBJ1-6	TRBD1	TGTGCCAGCAGAGGGACAGGGGGCTCCGGCTCAATATATAATTCACCCCTCCACTTT	CASRGTGGSGSIYNSPLHF
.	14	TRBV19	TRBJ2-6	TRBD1	TGTGCCAGTAGCCCGGACAGGGGAGACAACGTCCTGACTTTC	CASSPDRGDNVLTF
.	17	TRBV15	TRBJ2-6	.	TGTGCCACCAGCAGACGCCCGCAGGGCTCTGGGGCCAACGTCCTGACTTTC	CATSRRPQGSGANVLTF
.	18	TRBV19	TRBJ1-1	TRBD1	TGTGCCAGTCTCGCTGACAGGGGGCATGGGGATGGAGGCACTGAAGCTTTCTTT	CASLADRGHGDGGTEAFF
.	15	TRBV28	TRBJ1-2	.	TGTGCCAGCACCGACACCGAACCTGGGGGGGGACGCCCTTCCTTC	CASTDTEPGGGRPSF
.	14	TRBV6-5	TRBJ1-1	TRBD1	TGTGCCAGCAGTTACACAACAGGGGCCACTGAAGCTTTCTTT	CASSYTTGATEAFF
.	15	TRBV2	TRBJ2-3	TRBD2	TGTGCCAGCAGCTTACTAGCGGGGAATACAGATACGCAGTATTTT	CASSLLAGNTDTQYF
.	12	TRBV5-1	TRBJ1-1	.	TGCGCCAGCAGCAACGAAAAGCCCCAAGCTTTCTTT	CASSNEKPQAFF
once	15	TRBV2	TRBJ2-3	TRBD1	TGTGCCAGCAGTTCCGGACAGGGGGCGAGGGATACGCAGTATTTT	CASSSGQGARDTQYF
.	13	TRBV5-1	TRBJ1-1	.	TGCGCCAGCAGCTTCGGAGGGAACACTGAAGCTTTCTTT	CASSFGGNTEAFF
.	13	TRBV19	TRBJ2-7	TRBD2	TGTGCCAGTAGTAGACGGGGAGGGTACGGGCAGTACTTC	CASSRRGGYGQYF
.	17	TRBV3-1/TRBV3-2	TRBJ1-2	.	TGTGCCAGCAGCTTTCGGACAGTCTCTTTATCTAATTATGGCTACACCTTC	CASSFRTVSLSNYGYTF
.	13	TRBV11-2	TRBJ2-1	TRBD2	TGTGCCAGCGGGGCGGGGGGAGAAGGTGAGCAGTTCTTC	CASGAGGEGEQFF
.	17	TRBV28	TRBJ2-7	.	TGTGCCAGCAGTTCCGACTTAGACAGTGCCGTCGGCCTCGAGCAGTACTTC	CASSSDLDSAVGLEQYF
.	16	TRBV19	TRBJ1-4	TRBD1	TGTGCCAGTAGTAGGGGACAGGGGGCAACTAATGAAAAACTGTTTTTT	CASSRGQGATNEKLFF
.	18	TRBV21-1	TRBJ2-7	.	TGTGCCAGCAGCAAAGCTGATTGGGGCGGGAGGGCCTCTGCGGATCAGTACTTC	CASSKADWGGRASADQYF
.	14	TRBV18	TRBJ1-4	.	TGTGCCAGCTCACCACAGGGGTTCGGCGAAAAACTGTTTTTT	CASSPQGFGEKLFF
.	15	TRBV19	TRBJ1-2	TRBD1	TGTGCCAGTAGTATCTCAGGACAGGGAATCCATGGCTACACCTTC	CASSISGQGIHGYTF
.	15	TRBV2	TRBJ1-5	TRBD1	TGTGCCAGCAGTGAAGCGGACAGGGGTAATCAGCCCCAGCATTTT	CASSEADRGNQPQHF
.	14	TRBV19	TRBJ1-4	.	TGTGCCAGTAGTCCGCCGGGGGGTAATGAAAAACTGTTTTTT	CASSPPGGNEKLFF
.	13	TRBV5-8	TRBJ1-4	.	TGTGCCAGCAGCTTAATTAGAGGTGAAAAACTGTTTTTT	CASSLIRGEKLFF
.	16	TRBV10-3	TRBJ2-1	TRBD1	TGTGCCATCAGAGTAGGCAGGGACAGGGGAGCCAGTGAGCAGTTCTTC	CAIRVGRDRGASEQFF
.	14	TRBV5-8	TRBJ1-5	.	TGTGCCAGCAGCCCTAGGGCAGGGAATCAGCCCCAGCATTTT	CASSPRAGNQPQHF
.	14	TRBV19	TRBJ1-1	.	TGTGCCAGTAGGGTAGTCCAGGATCACACTGAAGCTTTCTTT	CASRVVQDHTEAFF
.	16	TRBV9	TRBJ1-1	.	TGTGCCAGCAGCGTAGTCCCCCAGGGTTGGAACACTGAAGCTTTCTTT	CASSVVPQGWNTEAFF
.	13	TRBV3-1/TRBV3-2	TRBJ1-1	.	TGTGCCAGCAGCCCAGGTTTGGGAGGGCCCGCTTTCTTT	CASSPGLGGPAFF
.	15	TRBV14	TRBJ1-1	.	TGTGCCAGCAGCCAAGACCGGCCGGGTTGGGCTGAAGCTTTCTTT	CASSQDRPGWAEAFF
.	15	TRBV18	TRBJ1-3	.	TGTGCCAGCTCACCGCAGCCAGGGGCCGGAAACACCATATATTTT	CASSPQPGAGNTIYF
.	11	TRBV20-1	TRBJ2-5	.	TGCAGTGCTAGGACCGGGGAGACCCAGTACTTC	CSARTGETQYF